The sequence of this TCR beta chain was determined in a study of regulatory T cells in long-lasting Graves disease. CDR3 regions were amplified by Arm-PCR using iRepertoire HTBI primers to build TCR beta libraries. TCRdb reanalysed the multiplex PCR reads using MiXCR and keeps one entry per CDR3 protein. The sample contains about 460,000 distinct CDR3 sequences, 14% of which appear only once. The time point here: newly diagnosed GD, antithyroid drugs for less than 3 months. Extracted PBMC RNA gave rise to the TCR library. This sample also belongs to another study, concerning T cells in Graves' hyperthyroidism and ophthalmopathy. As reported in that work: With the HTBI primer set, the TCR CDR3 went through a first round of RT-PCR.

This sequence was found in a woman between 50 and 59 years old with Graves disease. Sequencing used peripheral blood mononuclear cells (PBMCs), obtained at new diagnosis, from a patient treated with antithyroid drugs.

The CDR3 loop reads CASSPRQGLYEQYF. DNA of the CDR3: TGTGCCAGCTCACCGAGACAGGGGCTCTACGAGCAGTACTTC. V usage is TRBV18 and J usage is TRBJ2-7; TRBD1 matches at 8 bases. The CDR3 is 14 amino acids. The germline V gene encodes CDR1 KGHSH and CDR2 LQKENI. V shed 3 bases and J 3 bases; nucleotides not matched to a gene: 4. The full variable domain, with the rest looked up from reference TRBV18 and TRBJ2-7, is NAGVMQNPRHLVRRRGQEARLRCSPMKGHSHVYWYRQLPEEGLKFMVYLQKENIIDESGMPKERFSAEFPKEGPSILRIQQVVRGDSAAYFCASSPRQGLYEQYFGPGTRLTVT.